This T cell receptor beta chain was captured in a study of PD-L1 blockade in urothelial cancer. Study information: A median of approximately 150,000 T cells was found in the blood samples. Overall study findings and caveats: Durable benefit accompanied greater 3-week expansion of tumor-associated blood clones. Pretreatment TCR clonality in blood under the median foretold superior survival.

As concerns this clone: The antigen is undetermined.

Time point meaning: pretreatment peripheral blood. Sequencing was performed with immunoSEQ multiplex PCR; in TCRdb, only in-frame clones are kept and a portion is missing. The data show 45,000 to 60,000 clones, around 83% seen once. This CDR3 comprises 14 residues. Germline values: CDR1 SGHNT, CDR2 YENEEA. After removal of 6 bases from V and 5 bases from J, the junction contained 7 bases not matched to a gene. Source: PBMCs, taken around atezolizumab (anti-PD-L1) treatment. V and J are TRBV11-3 and TRBJ2-1; 7 bases align to TRBD1. The clonotype comes from a man aged 50 to 59 with urothelial cancer. DNA for the CDR3: TGTGCCAGCAGTTCGGGACAGATTAACAATGAGCAGTTCTTC. Translating it yields CASSSGQINNEQFF.